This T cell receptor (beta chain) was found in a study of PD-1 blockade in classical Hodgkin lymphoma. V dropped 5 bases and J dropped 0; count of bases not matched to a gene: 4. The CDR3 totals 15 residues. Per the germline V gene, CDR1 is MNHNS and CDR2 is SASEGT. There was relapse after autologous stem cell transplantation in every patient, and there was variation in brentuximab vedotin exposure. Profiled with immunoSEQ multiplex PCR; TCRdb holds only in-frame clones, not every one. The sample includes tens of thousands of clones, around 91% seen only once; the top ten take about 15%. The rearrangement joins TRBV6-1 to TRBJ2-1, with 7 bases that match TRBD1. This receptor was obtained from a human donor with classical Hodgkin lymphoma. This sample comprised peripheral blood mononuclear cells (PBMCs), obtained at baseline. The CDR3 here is CASSLDRSSYNEQFF. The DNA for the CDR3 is TGTGCCAGCAGTCTGGACAGGAGCTCCTACAATGAGCAGTTCTTC.